This T cell receptor beta chain stems from a study of blood T cell repertoires in COVID-19. Study information: COVID-19 samples, acute and convalescent, were from the United States, Italy and Spain. T cells, B-cell-depleted T cells, or PBMCs supplied cDNA or gDNA.

CDR3 length: 17 residues. The V end lost 4 bases, the J end lost 0 bases, and 15 bases lay between the germline ends. In germline, CDR1 is SEHNR, CDR2 FQNEAQ (reference sequence). Original methodology: Amplification from reference gene primers served as the basis for estimated nucleated cell counts. The repertoire was sequenced with immunoSEQ multiplex PCR; TCRdb's copy has only in-frame clones and lacks some. V and J calls and clone size are copied from that table; D and trimming were computed from the DNA. There are 400,000 to 450,000 clones in the sample; around 90% occur only once, and more than 0.7% lies in the top ten. Seattle-derived patients entered the study during active infection and were followed longitudinally.

Sequenced material: peripheral blood. The clonotype originates from a man between 18 and 35 years old with COVID-19, enrolled during active disease. The chain carries TRBV7-9 and TRBJ1-4; no reliable D call. The CDR3 loop reads CASSSGGRRTTNEKLFF. CDR3 nucleotide sequence: TGTGCCAGCAGCTCAGGTGGGCGACGGACAACTAATGAAAAACTGTTTTTT.